This is a list of T cell receptor beta chains from one sample in a study of beta chain features in type 1 diabetes. Generated by immunoSEQ multiplex PCR, the TCRdb table keeps only in-frame clones and is missing some. The data show around 600,000 clones, with 12% seen just once and around 0.12% held by the top ten. The sample consisted of naive CD4+ T cells from blood. Receptor source: a man aged 30-40 years with type 1 diabetes. CDR3s include the opening cysteine and the closing phenylalanine or tryptophan. D genes are given only for firm matches. Clone sizes are given selectively: once, few, many, or a class where the clone is expanded.

few | TRBJ1-5 | - | TRBV2 | CASSGDGNQPQHF | TGTGCCAGCAGTGGTGACGGTAATCAGCCCCAGCATTTT
- | TRBJ1-3 | - | TRBV25-1 | CASSESGAVGNTIYF | TGTGCCAGCAGTGAATCGGGGGCAGTCGGAAACACCATATATTTT
few | TRBJ1-5 | - | TRBV18 | CASSPLDGNQPQHF | TGTGCCAGCTCACCACTGGACGGGAATCAGCCCCAGCATTTT
- | TRBJ2-3 | - | TRBV7-2 | CASGVGGTDTQYF | TGTGCCAGCGGGGTCGGAGGCACAGATACGCAGTATTTT
many | TRBJ1-1 | TRBD1 | TRBV5-1 | CASSPGQMNTEAFF | TGCGCCAGCAGCCCGGGACAGATGAACACTGAAGCTTTCTTT
few | TRBJ1-2 | - | TRBV19 | CASSIGGQGYGYTF | TGTGCCAGTAGTATAGGAGGGCAGGGCTATGGCTACACCTTC
- | TRBJ2-1 | - | TRBV9 | CASSVVDLGNEQFF | TGTGCCAGCAGCGTAGTGGACCTAGGGAATGAGCAGTTCTTC
- | TRBJ2-7 | TRBD1 | TRBV18 | CASSPPASTGASEQYF | TGTGCCAGCTCACCACCAGCATCGACAGGGGCGTCCGAGCAGTACTTC
- | TRBJ1-4 | - | TRBV5-1 | CASSLASREKLFF | TGCGCCAGCAGCTTGGCCTCGAGAGAAAAACTGTTTTTT
few | TRBJ1-1 | - | TRBV5-1 | CASSLGAGKGDTEAFF | TGCGCCAGCAGCTTGGGAGCAGGGAAGGGTGACACTGAAGCTTTCTTT
few | TRBJ1-6 | - | TRBV30 | CAWSEKGSFWGSPLHF | TGTGCCTGGAGTGAAAAGGGATCGTTCTGGGGTTCACCCCTCCACTTT
few | TRBJ2-5 | TRBD1 | TRBV27 | CASSFGTGYQETQYF | TGTGCCAGCAGTTTCGGGACAGGGTACCAAGAGACCCAGTACTTC
few | TRBJ1-1 | - | TRBV29-1 | CSVANTEAFF | TGCAGCGTAGCGAACACTGAAGCTTTCTTT
few | TRBJ2-5 | - | TRBV25-1 | CASSELDKGRQETQYF | TGTGCCAGCAGTGAACTTGATAAGGGTCGTCAAGAGACCCAGTACTTC
few | TRBJ2-5 | TRBD2 | TRBV6-1 | CASSPQTSGEETQYF | TGTGCCAGCAGTCCTCAGACTAGCGGAGAAGAGACCCAGTACTTC
- | TRBJ2-7 | - | TRBV28 | CASRSMYEQYF | TGTGCCAGCAGATCCATGTACGAGCAGTACTTC
- | TRBJ1-4 | TRBD1 | TRBV7-6 | CASSLGQGGEKLFF | TGTGCCAGCAGCTTAGGACAGGGCGGTGAAAAACTGTTTTTT
- | TRBJ1-4 | - | TRBV5-4 | CASSLEGNGEKLFF | TGTGCCAGCAGCTTGGAAGGGAATGGGGAAAAACTGTTTTTT
few | TRBJ1-2 | - | TRBV4-1 | CASSQEGRVTNYGYTF | TGCGCCAGCAGCCAAGAAGGCAGGGTAACTAACTATGGCTACACCTTC
few | TRBJ1-1 | - | TRBV6-5 | CASSYGMNTEAFF | TGTGCCAGCAGTTACGGCATGAACACTGAAGCTTTCTTT
- | TRBJ2-7 | - | TRBV20-1 | CSASPGYEQYF | TGCAGTGCCAGCCCCGGCTACGAGCAGTACTTC
few | TRBJ2-5 | - | TRBV6-5 | CASSSQEETQYF | TGTGCCAGCAGTTCCCAGGAAGAGACCCAGTACTTC
- | TRBJ2-5 | TRBD2 | TRBV18 | CASSPGLAGGGETQYF | TGTGCCAGCTCACCTGGACTAGCGGGGGGCGGAGAGACCCAGTACTTC
few | TRBJ2-3 | TRBD2 | TRBV7-3 | CASSTHSGAAGDTQYF | TGTGCCAGCAGCACCCATAGCGGGGCCGCGGGCGATACGCAGTATTTT
- | TRBJ1-1 | - | TRBV5-6 | CASSSGGTGTEAFF | TGTGCCAGCAGCTCGGGGGGAACGGGCACTGAAGCTTTCTTT
few | TRBJ1-2 | - | TRBV4-3 | CASSQDLGTGRQSYGYTF | TGCGCCAGCAGCCAAGATTTGGGGACCGGTCGACAATCCTATGGCTACACCTTC
few | TRBJ2-7 | - | TRBV6-6 | CASSPAVGGQTAEQYF | TGTGCCAGCAGCCCTGCGGTCGGGGGGCAAACTGCCGAGCAGTACTTC
few | TRBJ2-7 | - | TRBV7-2 | CASSLALGHSLEQYF | TGTGCCAGCAGCTTAGCGCTTGGGCATAGCCTCGAGCAGTACTTC
few | TRBJ1-2 | - | TRBV18 | CASSQDYGYTF | TGTGCCAGCTCACAAGACTATGGCTACACCTTC
few | TRBJ2-1 | - | TRBV2 | CASSDPVGAYNEQFF | TGTGCCAGCAGTGACCCGGTGGGGGCCTACAATGAGCAGTTCTTC
few | TRBJ1-5 | - | TRBV7-2 | CASSLGEAYSNQPQHF | TGTGCCAGCAGCTTAGGGGAAGCTTATAGCAATCAGCCCCAGCATTTT
- | TRBJ1-4 | - | TRBV11-2 | CASTASGLREKLFF | TGTGCCAGCACCGCATCGGGGCTCCGGGAAAAACTGTTTTTT
few | TRBJ1-4 | - | TRBV12-2 | CASRLTGTEKEATNEKLFF | TGTGCAAGTCGCTTAACCGGGACGGAAAAGGAGGCAACTAATGAAAAACTGTTTTTT
- | TRBJ2-5 | - | TRBV11-2 | CASSPGLGAQYF | TGTGCCAGCAGCCCGGGGTTAGGGGCCCAGTACTTC
few | TRBJ1-6 | - | TRBV14 | CASSHLQKNSPLHF | TGTGCCAGCAGCCATCTACAGAAAAATTCACCCCTCCACTTT
few | TRBJ1-4 | TRBD1 | TRBV5-1 | CASSFGTGNFEKLFF | TGCGCCAGCAGCTTCGGGACAGGGAATTTTGAAAAACTGTTTTTT
- | TRBJ2-1 | - | TRBV9 | CASSAGTYNEQFF | TGTGCCAGCAGTGCGGGCACATACAATGAGCAGTTCTTC
- | TRBJ2-7 | TRBD1 | TRBV27 | CASSLIGQGTYEQYF | TGTGCCAGCAGTTTAATCGGACAGGGTACCTACGAGCAGTACTTC
few | TRBJ1-6 | TRBD1 | TRBV7-6 | CASSWGQGQVNSPLHF | TGTGCCAGCAGCTGGGGACAGGGCCAGGTGAATTCACCCCTCCACTTT